This TCR beta chain was sequenced in a study of Graves' ophthalmopathy and Graves' hyperthyroidism. Notes on the study in general: Most clonotypes expanded in thyroid above 0.001 frequency were present in blood too. As the model predicted ophthalmopathy progression, it achieved a sensitivity of 70.59% and a specificity of about 72%.

This clonotype was recorded many times. Its antigen is as yet unknown. There are 16 residues in the CDR3. The V gene's germline CDR1 is SNHLY and CDR2 FYNNEI. RNA served as the template for amplifying TCR beta CDR3 regions. RT-PCR with HTBI primers came first, then second-round multiplex PCR. TCRdb independently ran MiXCR on the multiplex PCR reads; one entry per CDR3 protein. The sample contains about 700,000 distinct CDR3 sequences, 35% to 50% of which appear only once. Other autoimmune diseases, uncontrolled infections, pregnancy or lactation led to the exclusion of patients. This receptor was obtained from an adult man with Graves' ophthalmopathy. The sample consisted of peripheral blood. V and J are TRBV2 and TRBJ1-1, with 8 bases fitting TRBD1. CDR3 amino acids: CGISGQGYGMNTEAFF. CDR3 DNA sequence: TGTGGAATTAGTGGACAGGGCTATGGAATGAACACTGAAGCTTTCTTT.